This TCR beta chain was recovered during a study of T cell responses to AZD1222 COVID-19 vaccine (dated by TCRdb to about 2021). Broadly, across the study: TCR sequencing covered some 240 trial participants: about 210 given two doses of AZD1222 and around 25 given two doses of MenACWY control vaccine. Enrollment into the trials was organized by age into subgroups of 18-55, 56-69 and 70-plus years, and those subgroups contained roughly 150, 30 and 60 TCR-sequenced participants, respectively.

Worth noting for this clone: What antigen it recognizes has not been identified. No much larger clonotype is one base removed from it; base qualities were not supplied.

Read against the paper, the sample's time point label means: about 28 days (+/-7) after the second vaccine dose. AZD1222 recipients whose second dose came at about 4 weeks and those whose second dose came at about 12 weeks were combined into one group, since spike-specific TCR depth and breadth did not differ between the two schedules. Samples from vaccinated people were obtained from the UK trials COV001 and COV002, which included a single-blind randomized controlled phase 2/3 trial of AZD1222 (ChAdOx1 nCoV-19) in healthy adults. Trial participant PBMC samples were collected at day 0 and day 28 after the second dose for TCRbeta chain sequencing. The CDR3, from cysteine to phenylalanine, totals 15 residues. Only CDR3 DNA remains: 45 bases, in frame from the first base. V is pared back by 3 bases and J by 1 base, with 13 bases lying between the germline termini. Looking up the germline V gene yields CDR1 SGDLS and CDR2 YYNGEE.

The CDR3 regions of human TCRbeta chains were analyzed by immunosequencing. In the authors' own workflow: Repertoire TCRs were matched against a reference library of SARS-CoV-2-specific TCRs generated with the MIRA antigen-specificity platform. Breadth was defined as the fraction of unique TCRs that were SARS-CoV-2-associated. Depth was defined as the fraction of total T cells that were SARS-CoV-2-associated. Using the MIRA data, every spike-specific TCR was mapped to the spike region that the TCR reacted to and assigned to either a CD4 or a CD8 class. Log10-transformed breadth and depth values were compared by one-way ANOVA with Sidak's multiple comparisons tests. What TCRdb holds here is the immuneACCESS table cut down to in-frame rearrangements. Part of the clones is not present; checked against another copy, under half of the missing clones reflect an unresolved V gene, and the others are unexplained. That table furnishes V, J and clone size, whereas the DNA furnished D and trimming. In this sample the table shows about 140,000 clones, approximately 89% of which occur a single time. The ten top clones hold roughly 1.5% of the sample.

Study-wide conclusions, independent of this receptor: The whole spike protein was spanned by vaccine-associated CD4 TCRs, and dominant responses were seen in regions 160-218 and 743-854. In the small 56-69-year group, the increase in depth fell short of significance, most likely because of low power. Epitopes outside the regions mutated in the B.1.351 and B.1.1.7 variants were reportedly recognized by nearly half of the unique spike-specific TCRs. Conclusions about previously exposed vaccinees are limited because only a handful of AZD1222 recipients were SARS-CoV-2 seropositive at baseline. Because no samples from the day 14 peak response were available, repertoires could be characterized only after the peak T cell response. Spike-specific TCR breadth and depth rose significantly after two AZD1222 doses compared with day 0 and with MenACWY recipients. Most participants were white British and females outnumbered males, and the authors suggested that clonal diversity may have been underestimated.

This material consisted of peripheral blood, taken 28 days after the second AZD1222 dose. This TCR came from an adult who received the AZD1222 COVID-19 vaccine. The sequence links TRBV9 to TRBJ1-1; TRBD1 could be the D gene, as 6 bases match. The DNA is as follows: TGTGCCAGCAGCGCCCGGGGGGCACCGAACACTGAAGCTTTCTTT. This is translated as CASSARGAPNTEAFF.